Listed below are T cell receptor beta chains from one sample, sequenced in a study of regulatory T cells in long-lasting Graves disease. TCRdb itself ran the multiplex PCR reads through MiXCR, one entry per CDR3 protein. The sample records fewer than 500,000 distinct CDR3 sequences, around 15% being singletons. These data were also filed under a second study, of T cells in Graves' hyperthyroidism and ophthalmopathy.

The sample consisted of peripheral blood mononuclear cells (PBMCs), taken at new diagnosis, from a patient treated with antithyroid drugs. The source is a man aged 35-49 years with Graves disease. CDR3s include the opening cysteine and the closing phenylalanine or tryptophan. The D gene is left open where the match is weak. Clone size, where shown, is once, few, many, or a class for clones that have expanded.

TRBJ2-7,many,TRBV5-1,TRBD1,CASREYTGGAYEQYF,TGCGCCAGCAGGGAGTATACAGGGGGCGCCTACGAGCAGTACTTC
TRBJ2-7,NA,TRBV20-1,TRBD1,CSARGLFPGQGFDEQYF,TGCAGTGCTAGAGGCCTTTTTCCGGGACAGGGTTTCGACGAGCAGTACTTC
TRBJ2-7,few,TRBV18,TRBD1,CASSQQPGQIYEQYF,TGTGCCAGCTCACAACAGCCGGGACAGATTTACGAGCAGTACTTC
TRBJ1-5,few,TRBV10-2,TRBD1,CASSEPGGQPQHF,TGCGCCAGCAGTGAACCAGGGGGTCAGCCCCAGCATTTT
TRBJ1-1,few,TRBV14,NA,CASSQEQKHTEAFF,TGTGCCAGCAGCCAAGAACAGAAACACACTGAAGCTTTCTTT
TRBJ2-7,NA,TRBV10-3,NA,CAISEGGTYEQYF,TGTGCCATCAGTGAGGGGGGTACCTACGAGCAGTACTTC
TRBJ2-3,many,TRBV2,TRBD2,CASSFTAGGWTDTQYF,TGTGCCAGCAGTTTTACAGCGGGAGGTTGGACAGATACGCAGTATTTT
TRBJ2-7,many,TRBV7-3,NA,CASSSTRRGEQYF,TGTGCCAGCAGCTCAACTCGGAGGGGAGAGCAGTACTTC
TRBJ2-2,few,TRBV20-1,NA,CSAKRGTNTGELFF,TGCAGTGCTAAGAGAGGGACAAACACCGGGGAGCTGTTTTTT
TRBJ1-2,few,TRBV7-9,TRBD1,CASSVAARDRGYGYTF,TGTGCCAGCAGCGTAGCAGCCCGGGACAGGGGCTATGGCTACACCTTC
TRBJ2-7,many,TRBV7-2,NA,CASSAGRTYEQYF,TGTGCCAGCAGCGCCGGGAGAACCTACGAGCAGTACTTC
TRBJ2-7,few,TRBV5-1,NA,CASSKTLQGTSEQYF,TGCGCCAGCAGCAAAACCCTCCAGGGAACTAGCGAGCAGTACTTC
TRBJ2-7,many,TRBV28,NA,CASSILVAYEQYF,TGTGCCAGCAGTATACTAGTGGCCTACGAGCAGTACTTC
TRBJ2-7,many,TRBV7-8,NA,CASSLEAPYEQYF,TGTGCCAGCAGCTTAGAGGCCCCCTACGAGCAGTACTTC
TRBJ2-7,NA,TRBV14,NA,CASSQGGGLGEQYF,TGTGCCAGCAGCCAGGGCGGCGGTTTGGGCGAGCAGTACTTC
TRBJ2-3,many,TRBV28,NA,CASSLGPWDTQYF,TGTGCCAGCAGTTTAGGACCCTGGGATACGCAGTATTTT
TRBJ2-1,few,TRBV29-1,NA,CSVGMVGGNEQFF,TGCAGCGTTGGTATGGTGGGGGGCAATGAGCAGTTCTTC